A selection of T cell receptor beta chains follows, all from one sample in a study of blood T cell repertoires in COVID-19. Only in-frame clones appear in the TCRdb table, and some are missing; sequencing was by immunoSEQ multiplex PCR. The sample consists of hundreds of thousands of clones, 75% to 90% of them appearing once. Material: peripheral blood. The receptors were sampled from a woman aged 25 to 45 with active or convalescent COVID-19. CDR3s include the opening cysteine and the closing phenylalanine or tryptophan. Each record gives: J gene, V gene, CDR3 length, D gene, clone size, CDR3 protein, CDR3 DNA. A D gene is named only where the DNA matches it firmly. Clone size is not always given. Where it is, it says once, few, many or a class for expanded clones.

TRBJ2-2 | TRBV10-2 | 14 | TRBD1 | once | CASSLDRVTGELFF | TGCGCCAGCAGTCTGGACAGGGTTACCGGGGAGCTGTTTTTT
TRBJ2-1 | TRBV7-2 | 16 | TRBD2 | - | CASRTYQTSGGGEQFF | TGTGCCAGCAGAACTTACCAGACTAGCGGGGGCGGTGAGCAGTTCTTC
TRBJ2-7 | TRBV4-1 | 19 | TRBD1 | - | CASSQESGTGETVLYEQYF | TGCGCCAGCAGCCAAGAGTCCGGGACAGGGGAAACGGTTCTCTACGAGCAGTACTTC
TRBJ1-1 | TRBV27 | 13 | TRBD1 | - | CASSYRTGGSAFF | TGTGCCAGCAGCTACCGGACAGGGGGCTCAGCTTTCTTT
TRBJ2-5 | TRBV10-3 | 15 | TRBD2 | - | CATGTSGLGGETQYF | TGTGCCACCGGGACTAGCGGACTGGGGGGAGAGACCCAGTACTTC
TRBJ2-3 | TRBV10-2 | 12 | - | - | CASTEPGQALYF | TGCGCCAGCACCGAACCGGGACAAGCCCTGTATTTT
TRBJ2-3 | TRBV5-1 | 16 | - | - | CASSVIAAGGTDTQYF | TGCGCCAGCAGCGTTATAGCGGCGGGCGGGACAGATACGCAGTATTTT
TRBJ2-1 | TRBV19 | 15 | TRBD2 | few | CASRKTSGESDEQFF | TGTGCCAGTAGGAAGACTAGCGGGGAGTCGGATGAGCAGTTCTTC
TRBJ2-7 | TRBV7-9 | 12 | TRBD1 | - | CASSFPGGEQYF | TGTGCCAGCAGCTTCCCAGGGGGCGAGCAGTACTTC
TRBJ1-2 | TRBV4-1 | 17 | TRBD1 | - | CASSQAIQTGDNAGYTF | TGCGCCAGCAGCCAAGCCATCCAGACAGGGGACAATGCTGGCTACACCTTC
TRBJ2-5 | TRBV7-9 | 15 | - | - | CASNQQGWDQETQYF | TGTGCCAGCAACCAACAGGGCTGGGACCAAGAGACCCAGTACTTC
TRBJ2-7 | TRBV30 | 13 | TRBD1 | - | CAWRLTGGHEQYF | TGTGCCTGGAGACTAACAGGGGGGCACGAGCAGTACTTC
TRBJ2-2 | TRBV20-1 | 16 | TRBD2 | - | CSASGPSGHVTGELFF | TGCAGTGCTAGTGGCCCTAGCGGGCATGTGACCGGGGAGCTGTTTTTT
TRBJ2-5 | TRBV7-8 | 17 | TRBD2 | - | CASSPGALAGGWETQYF | TGTGCCAGCAGCCCGGGCGCACTAGCGGGGGGGTGGGAGACCCAGTACTTC
TRBJ1-2 | TRBV19 | 15 | TRBD1 | - | CASSSPGQGAGGYTF | TGTGCCAGTAGTTCTCCGGGACAGGGGGCAGGTGGCTACACCTTC
TRBJ2-1 | TRBV18 | 12 | - | - | CASSPQQDEQFF | TGTGCCAGCTCACCCCAACAGGATGAGCAGTTCTTC
TRBJ1-1 | TRBV2 | 13 | TRBD1 | - | CASGTGMNTEAFF | TGTGCCAGCGGGACAGGGATGAACACTGAAGCTTTCTTT
TRBJ2-7 | TRBV7-9 | 16 | TRBD1 | - | CASSSIRDRGVYEQYF | TGTGCCAGCAGCTCAATCCGGGACAGGGGGGTCTACGAGCAGTACTTC
TRBJ2-2 | TRBV5-6 | 14 | - | - | CASSPLRNTGELFF | TGTGCCAGCAGCCCCCTACGGAACACCGGGGAGCTGTTTTTT
TRBJ2-1 | TRBV15 | 20 | TRBD2 | few | CATSSKSWAASGRGYNEQFF | TGTGCCACCAGCTCCAAATCCTGGGCGGCTAGCGGGAGGGGTTACAATGAGCAGTTCTTC
TRBJ1-1 | TRBV27 | 15 | - | - | CASSWLRHQNTEAFF | TGTGCCAGCAGTTGGCTGAGACACCAGAACACTGAAGCTTTCTTT
TRBJ1-2 | TRBV27 | 18 | - | - | CASSLNGFGGGGVYGYTF | TGTGCCAGCAGTTTAAACGGCTTCGGGGGCGGGGGTGTTTATGGCTACACCTTC